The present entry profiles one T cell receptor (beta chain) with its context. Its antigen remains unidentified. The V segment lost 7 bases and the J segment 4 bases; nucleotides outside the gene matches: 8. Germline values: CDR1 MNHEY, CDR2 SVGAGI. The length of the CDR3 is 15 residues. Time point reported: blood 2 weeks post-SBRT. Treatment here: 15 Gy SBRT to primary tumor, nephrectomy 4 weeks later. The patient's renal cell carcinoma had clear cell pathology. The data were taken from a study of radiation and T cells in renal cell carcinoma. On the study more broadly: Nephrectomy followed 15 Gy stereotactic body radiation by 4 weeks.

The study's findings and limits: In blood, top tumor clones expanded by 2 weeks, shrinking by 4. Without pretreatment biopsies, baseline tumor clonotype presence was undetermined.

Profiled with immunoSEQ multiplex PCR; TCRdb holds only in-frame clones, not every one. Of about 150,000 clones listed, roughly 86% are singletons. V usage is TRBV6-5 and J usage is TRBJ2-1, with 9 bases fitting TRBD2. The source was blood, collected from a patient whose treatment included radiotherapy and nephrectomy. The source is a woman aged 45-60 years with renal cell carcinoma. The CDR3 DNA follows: TGTGCCAGCACCATCCAGCGGGGGGCTTACAATGAGCAGTTCTTC. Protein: CASTIQRGAYNEQFF.